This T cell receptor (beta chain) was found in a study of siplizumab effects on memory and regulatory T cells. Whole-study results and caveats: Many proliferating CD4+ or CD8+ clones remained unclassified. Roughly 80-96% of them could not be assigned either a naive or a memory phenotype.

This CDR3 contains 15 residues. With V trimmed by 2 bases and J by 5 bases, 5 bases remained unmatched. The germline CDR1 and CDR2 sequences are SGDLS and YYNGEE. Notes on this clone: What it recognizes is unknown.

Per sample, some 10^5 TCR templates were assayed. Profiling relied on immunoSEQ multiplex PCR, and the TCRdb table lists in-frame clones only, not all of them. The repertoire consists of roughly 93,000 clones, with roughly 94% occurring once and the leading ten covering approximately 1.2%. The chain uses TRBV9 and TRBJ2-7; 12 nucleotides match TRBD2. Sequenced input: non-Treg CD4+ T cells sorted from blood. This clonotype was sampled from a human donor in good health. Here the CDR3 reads CASSVTSGSHNEQYF. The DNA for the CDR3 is TGTGCCAGCAGCGTGACTAGCGGGAGTCATAACGAGCAGTACTTC.